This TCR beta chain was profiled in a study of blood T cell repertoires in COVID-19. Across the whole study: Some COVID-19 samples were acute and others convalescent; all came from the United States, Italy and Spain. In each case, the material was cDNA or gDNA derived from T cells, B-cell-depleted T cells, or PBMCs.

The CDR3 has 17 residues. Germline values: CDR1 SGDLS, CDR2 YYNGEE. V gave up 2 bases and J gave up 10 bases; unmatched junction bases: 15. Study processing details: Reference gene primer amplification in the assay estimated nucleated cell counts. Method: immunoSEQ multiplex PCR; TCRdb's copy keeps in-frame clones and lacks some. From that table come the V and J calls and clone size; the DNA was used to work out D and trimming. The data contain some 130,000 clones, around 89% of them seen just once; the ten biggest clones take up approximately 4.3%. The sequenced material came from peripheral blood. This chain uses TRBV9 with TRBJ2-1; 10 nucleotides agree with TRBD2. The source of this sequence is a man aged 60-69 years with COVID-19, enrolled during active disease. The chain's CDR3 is CASSVSIAGGPFGEQFF. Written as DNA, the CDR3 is TGTGCCAGCAGCGTTTCCATAGCGGGGGGCCCGTTTGGGGAGCAGTTCTTC.